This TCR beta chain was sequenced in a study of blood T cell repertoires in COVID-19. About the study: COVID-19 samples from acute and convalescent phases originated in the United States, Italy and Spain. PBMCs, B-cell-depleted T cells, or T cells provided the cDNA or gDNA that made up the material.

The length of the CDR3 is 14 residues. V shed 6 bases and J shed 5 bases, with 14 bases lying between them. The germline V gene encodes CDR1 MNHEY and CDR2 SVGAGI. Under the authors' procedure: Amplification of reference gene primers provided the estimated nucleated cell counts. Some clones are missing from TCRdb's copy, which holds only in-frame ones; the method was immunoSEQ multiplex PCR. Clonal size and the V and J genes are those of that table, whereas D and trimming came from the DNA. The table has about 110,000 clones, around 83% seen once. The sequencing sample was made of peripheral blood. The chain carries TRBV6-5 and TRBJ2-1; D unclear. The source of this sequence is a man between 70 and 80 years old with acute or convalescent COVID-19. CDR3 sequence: CASRWRSTDNEQFF. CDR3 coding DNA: TGTGCCAGCAGATGGCGGTCTACCGACAATGAGCAGTTCTTC.